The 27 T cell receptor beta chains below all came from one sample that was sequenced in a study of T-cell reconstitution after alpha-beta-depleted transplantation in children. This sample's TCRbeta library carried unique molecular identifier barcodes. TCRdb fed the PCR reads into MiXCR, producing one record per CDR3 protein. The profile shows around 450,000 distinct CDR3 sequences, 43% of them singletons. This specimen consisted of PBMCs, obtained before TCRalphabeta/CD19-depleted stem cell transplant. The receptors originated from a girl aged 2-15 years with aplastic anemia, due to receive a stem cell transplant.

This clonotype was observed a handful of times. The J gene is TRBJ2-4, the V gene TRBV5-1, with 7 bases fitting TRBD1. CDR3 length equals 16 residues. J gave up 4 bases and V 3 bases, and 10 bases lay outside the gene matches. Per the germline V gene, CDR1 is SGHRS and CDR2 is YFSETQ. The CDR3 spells CASSSRTGWGKNIQYF. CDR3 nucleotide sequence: TGCGCCAGCAGCTCGCGGACAGGTTGGGGGAAAAACATTCAGTACTTC. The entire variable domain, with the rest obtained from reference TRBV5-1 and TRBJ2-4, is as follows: KAGVTQTPRYLIKTRGQQVTLSCSPISGHRSVSWYQQTPGQGLQFLFEYFSETQRNKGNFPGRFSGRQFSNSRSEMNVSTLELGDSALYLCASSSRTGWGKNIQYFGAGTRLSVL.

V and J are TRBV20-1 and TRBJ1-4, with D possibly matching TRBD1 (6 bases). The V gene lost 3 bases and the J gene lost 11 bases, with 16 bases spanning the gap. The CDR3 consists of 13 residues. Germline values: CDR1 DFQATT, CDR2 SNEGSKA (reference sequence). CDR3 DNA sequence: TGCAGTGCTAGGTACCAGGGGACGGAGAAACTGTTTTTT. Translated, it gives CSARYQGTEKLFF.

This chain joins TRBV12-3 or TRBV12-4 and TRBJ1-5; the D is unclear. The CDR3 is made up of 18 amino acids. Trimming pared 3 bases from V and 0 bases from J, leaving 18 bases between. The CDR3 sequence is CASSFGGLHGYSNQPQHF. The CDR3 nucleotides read TGTGCCAGCAGTTTTGGAGGTTTACATGGGTATAGCAATCAGCCCCAGCATTTT.

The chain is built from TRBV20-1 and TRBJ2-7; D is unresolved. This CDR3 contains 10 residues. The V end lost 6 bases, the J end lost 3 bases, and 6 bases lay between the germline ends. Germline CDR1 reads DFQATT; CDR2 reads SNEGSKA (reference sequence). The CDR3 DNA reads TGCAGTGCGAAACACTACGAGCAGTACTTC. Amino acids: CSAKHYEQYF.

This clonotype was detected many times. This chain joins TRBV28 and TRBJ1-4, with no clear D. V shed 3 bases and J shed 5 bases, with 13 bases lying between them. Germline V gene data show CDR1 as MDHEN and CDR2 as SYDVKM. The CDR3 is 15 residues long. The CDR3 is CASSFRSPGNEKLFF. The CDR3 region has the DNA TGTGCCAGCAGTTTTAGATCGCCCGGGAATGAAAAACTGTTTTTT.

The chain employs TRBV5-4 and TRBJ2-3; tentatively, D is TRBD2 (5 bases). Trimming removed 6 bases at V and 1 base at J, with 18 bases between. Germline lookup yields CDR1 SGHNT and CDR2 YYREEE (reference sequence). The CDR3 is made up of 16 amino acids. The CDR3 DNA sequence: TGTGCCAGCACCCCGGGTGGGAGATCGGGCACAGATACGCAGTATTTT. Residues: CASTPGGRSGTDTQYF.

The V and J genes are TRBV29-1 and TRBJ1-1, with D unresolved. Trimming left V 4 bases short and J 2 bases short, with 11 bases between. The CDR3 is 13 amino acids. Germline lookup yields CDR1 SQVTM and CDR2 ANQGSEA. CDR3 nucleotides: TGCAGCGTTGTTTCTACGGTTAACACTGAAGCTTTCTTT. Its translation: CSVVSTVNTEAFF. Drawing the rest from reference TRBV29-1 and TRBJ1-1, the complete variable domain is SAVISQKPSRDICQRGTSLTIQCQVDSQVTMMFWYRQQPGQSLTLIATANQGSEATYESGFVIDKFPISRPNLTFSTLTVSNMSPEDSSIYLCSVVSTVNTEAFFGQGTRLTVV.

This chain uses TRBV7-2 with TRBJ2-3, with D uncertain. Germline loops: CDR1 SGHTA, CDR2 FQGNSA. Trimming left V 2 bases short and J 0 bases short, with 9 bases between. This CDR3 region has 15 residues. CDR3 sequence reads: CASSLSAISTDTQYF. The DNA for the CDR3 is TGTGCCAGCAGCTTATCGGCGATTAGCACAGATACGCAGTATTTT.

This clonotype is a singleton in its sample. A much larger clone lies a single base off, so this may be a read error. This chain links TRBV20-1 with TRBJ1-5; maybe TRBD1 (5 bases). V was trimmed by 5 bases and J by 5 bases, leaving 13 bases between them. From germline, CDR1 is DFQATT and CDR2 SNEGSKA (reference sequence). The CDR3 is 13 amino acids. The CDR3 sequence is CSAGLTDDQPQHF. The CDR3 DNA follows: TGCAGTGCTGGCCTGACAGATGATCAGCCCCAGCATTTT.

CDR3 in DNA: TGTGCCACTGGACGGGGATACAATGAGCAGTTCTTC. This translates into CATGRGYNEQFF. The chain links TRBV7-9 to TRBJ2-1, with D perhaps TRBD2 (5 bases). Between the trimmed V and J ends, which lost 10 bases and 4 bases, there was a span of 11 bases. Looked up from germline, CDR1 is SEHNR and CDR2 is FQNEAQ (reference sequence). This CDR3 is 12 amino acids long.

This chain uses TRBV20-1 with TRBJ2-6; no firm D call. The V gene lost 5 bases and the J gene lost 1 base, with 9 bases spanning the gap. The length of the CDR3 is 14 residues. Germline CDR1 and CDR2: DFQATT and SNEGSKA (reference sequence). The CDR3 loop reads CSAEIGSGANVLTF. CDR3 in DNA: TGCAGTGCTGAGATAGGGTCTGGGGCCAACGTCCTGACTTTC.

The DNA of the CDR3 is TGCGCCAGCAGCTTGGCCCCACTTGCAACTAATGAAAAACTGTTTTTT. It yields the protein CASSLAPLATNEKLFF. The chain has TRBV5-1 and TRBJ1-4; D gene unclear. CDR3 length equals 16 residues. Germline V lookup: CDR1 SGHRS, CDR2 YFSETQ. V lost 0 bases and J 0 bases, leaving 9 bases between the germline ends.

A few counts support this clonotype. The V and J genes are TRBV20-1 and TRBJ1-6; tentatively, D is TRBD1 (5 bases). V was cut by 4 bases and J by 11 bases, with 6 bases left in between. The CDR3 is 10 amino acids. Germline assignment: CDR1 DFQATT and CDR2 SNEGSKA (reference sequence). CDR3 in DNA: TGCAGTGCTACGGGGGCACCCCTCCACTTT. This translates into CSATGAPLHF.

CDR3: CASSSMGQGITDTQYF. The CDR3 nucleotides read TGTGCCAGCAGCTCGATGGGACAGGGTATAACAGATACGCAGTATTTT. The V and J genes are TRBV13 and TRBJ2-3; 9 bases map to TRBD1. Germline CDR1 PRHDT, CDR2 FYEKMQ (reference sequence). V lost 4 bases, J lost 3 bases, and 8 bases stayed unmatched. The CDR3 contains 16 residues.

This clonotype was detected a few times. This CDR3 is CSAYSGGAVEQYF. The CDR3 DNA reads as TGCAGTGCTTATAGCGGGGGGGCCGTCGAGCAGTACTTC. V and J are TRBV20-1 and TRBJ2-7; 11 nucleotides line up with TRBD2. The CDR3 totals 13 residues. The germline V gene has CDR1 DFQATT and CDR2 SNEGSKA (reference sequence). The V gene end was trimmed by 5 bases and the J gene end by 6 bases; junction bases not matched to a gene: 6.

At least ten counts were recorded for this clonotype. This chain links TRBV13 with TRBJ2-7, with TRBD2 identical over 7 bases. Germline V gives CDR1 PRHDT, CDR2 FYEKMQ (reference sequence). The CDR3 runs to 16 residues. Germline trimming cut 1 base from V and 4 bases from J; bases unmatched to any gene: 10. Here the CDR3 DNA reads TGTGCCAGCAGCTTAGAGGGCTCTAGCGGAAGGTACGAGCAGTACTTC. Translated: CASSLEGSSGRYEQYF.

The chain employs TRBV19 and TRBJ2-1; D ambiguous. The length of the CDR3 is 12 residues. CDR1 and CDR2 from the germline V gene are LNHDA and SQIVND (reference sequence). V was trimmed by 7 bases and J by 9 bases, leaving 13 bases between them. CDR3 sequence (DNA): TGTGCCAGTAATGGCCCGAGAGTTGAGCAGTTCTTC. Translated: CASNGPRVEQFF.

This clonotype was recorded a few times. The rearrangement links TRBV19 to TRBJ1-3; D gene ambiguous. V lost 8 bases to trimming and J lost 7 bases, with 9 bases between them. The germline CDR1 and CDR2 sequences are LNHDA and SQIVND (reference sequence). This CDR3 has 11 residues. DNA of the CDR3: TGTGCCAGTGACCGGAGGAACACCATATATTTT. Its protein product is CASDRRNTIYF.

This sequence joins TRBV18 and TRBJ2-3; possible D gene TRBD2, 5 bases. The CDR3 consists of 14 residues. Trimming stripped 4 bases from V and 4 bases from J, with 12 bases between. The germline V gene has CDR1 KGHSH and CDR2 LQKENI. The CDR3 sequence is CASSLLEEADTQYF. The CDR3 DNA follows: TGTGCCAGCTCACTTCTAGAGGAGGCAGATACGCAGTATTTT.

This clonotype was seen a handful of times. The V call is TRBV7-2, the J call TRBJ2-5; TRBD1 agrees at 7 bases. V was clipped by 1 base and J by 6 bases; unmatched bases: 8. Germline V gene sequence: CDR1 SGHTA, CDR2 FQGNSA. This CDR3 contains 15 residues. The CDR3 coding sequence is TGTGCCAGCAGCTTAGTAAGGGGGCGCGTGAAGACCCAGTACTTC. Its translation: CASSLVRGRVKTQYF.

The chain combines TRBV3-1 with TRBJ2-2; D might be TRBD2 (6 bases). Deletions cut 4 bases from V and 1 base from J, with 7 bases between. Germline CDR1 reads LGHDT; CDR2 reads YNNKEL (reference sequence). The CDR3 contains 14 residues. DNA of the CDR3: TGTGCCAGCAGCCGCGGGGAGAACACCGGGGAGCTGTTTTTT. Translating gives CASSRGENTGELFF.

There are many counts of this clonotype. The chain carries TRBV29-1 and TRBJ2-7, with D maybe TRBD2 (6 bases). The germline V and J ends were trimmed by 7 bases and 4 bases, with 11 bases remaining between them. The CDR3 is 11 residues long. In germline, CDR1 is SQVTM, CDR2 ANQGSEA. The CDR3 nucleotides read TGCAGCGCCGGGAGAGAGTACGAGCAGTACTTC. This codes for CSAGREYEQYF.

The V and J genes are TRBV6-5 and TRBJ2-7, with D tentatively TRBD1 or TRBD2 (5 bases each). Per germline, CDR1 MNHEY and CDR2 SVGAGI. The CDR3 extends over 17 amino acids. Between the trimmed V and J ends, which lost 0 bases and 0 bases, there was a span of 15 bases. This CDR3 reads CASSYSTLRDPSYEQYF. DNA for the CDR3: TGTGCCAGCAGTTACTCGACGCTCCGGGACCCCTCCTACGAGCAGTACTTC.

CDR3 loop: CSAQSGVRYNEQFF. CDR3 DNA: TGCAGTGCTCAGAGCGGGGTTCGCTACAATGAGCAGTTCTTC. The chain joins TRBV20-1 to TRBJ2-1; 7 nucleotides align to TRBD2. The CDR3 is 14 amino acids. Trimming cost V 5 bases and J 3 bases; bases outside gene matches: 7. The germline CDR1 and CDR2 sequences are DFQATT and SNEGSKA (reference sequence).

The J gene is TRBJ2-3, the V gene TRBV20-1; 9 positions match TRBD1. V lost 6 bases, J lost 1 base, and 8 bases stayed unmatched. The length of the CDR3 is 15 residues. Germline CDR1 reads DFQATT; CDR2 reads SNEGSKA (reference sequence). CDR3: CSAPTGGWGTDTQYF. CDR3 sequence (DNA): TGCAGTGCCCCTACAGGGGGCTGGGGCACAGATACGCAGTATTTT.

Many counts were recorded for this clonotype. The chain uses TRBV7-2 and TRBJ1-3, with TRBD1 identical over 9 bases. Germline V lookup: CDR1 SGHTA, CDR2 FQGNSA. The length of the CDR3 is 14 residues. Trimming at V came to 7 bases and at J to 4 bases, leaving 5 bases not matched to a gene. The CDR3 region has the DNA TGTGCCAGCAATGGACAGGGGTTCGGAAACACCATATATTTT. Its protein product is CASNGQGFGNTIYF.

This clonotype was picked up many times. In nucleotides, the CDR3 is TGTGCCAGCAGCTTAGGGCGGGAGCCGCAAGAGACCCAGTACTTC. It translates to CASSLGREPQETQYF. The V and J genes are TRBV7-9 and TRBJ2-5; TRBD2 aligns across 7 bases. CDR1 and CDR2 from the germline V gene are SEHNR and FQNEAQ (reference sequence). V lost 1 base to trimming and J lost 2 bases; unmatched junction nucleotides: 4. There are 15 residues in the CDR3.